The T cell receptor beta chain described here comes from a study of spatial heterogeneity in lung cancer. Germline CDR1 is SGHTA and CDR2 is FQGTGA. V shed 5 bases, J shed 10 bases, and the junction held 4 bases outside the gene matches. The CDR3 extends over 13 amino acids. In its sample, this clonotype ranks as medium-sized. Its antigen is unknown. This beta chain is a stray sequence in a library constructed for alpha chains; its clone size is not meaningful. General study findings and limits: Mutation tallies in tumors tracked expanded intratumoral alpha and beta TCR counts. Counts of ubiquitous and regional expanded TCRs tracked ubiquitous and regional nonsynonymous mutations, respectively.

TCRdb independently ran MiXCR on the 5' RACE reads; one entry per CDR3 protein. The table records about 18,000 distinct CDR3 sequences, roughly a tenth of them present only once. The time point here: sample taken at primary tumor resection. The rearrangement links TRBV7-3 to TRBJ1-6; the match to TRBD1 covers 8 bases. The origin of this receptor is a female donor with early-stage non-small cell lung cancer. The material was lung tumor tissue, obtained at surgery. DNA for the CDR3: TGTGCCAGCAGCCCAGGGGGCAGGTCACCCCTCCACTTT. Translation gives CASSPGGRSPLHF. The variable domain in full, completed from reference TRBV7-3 and TRBJ1-6, reads GAGVSQTPSNKVTEKGKYVELRCDPISGHTALYWYRQSLGQGPEFLIYFQGTGAADDSGLPNDRFFAVRPEGSVSTLKIQRTERGDSAVYLCASSPGGRSPLHFGNGTRLTVT.